These 26 T cell receptor beta chains share one sample of origin, sequenced in a study of T cell repertoires in cytomegalovirus infection. These receptors have no known antigen. Each CDR3 protein gets one entry after TCRdb re-called the reads with MiXCR. Here the sample spans under 150,000 distinct CDR3 sequences, 30% being singletons. The source was CD8+ T cells from cultured PBMCs, collected from culture after CMV antigen stimulation. Receptor source: a human donor in good health (CMV status not recorded). Some clones in this sample may be carry-over from other donors' samples.

This clonotype has just a few counts. V is TRBV12-3 or TRBV12-4 and J is TRBJ1-1; D is undetermined. This CDR3 contains 14 residues. V was cut by 3 bases and J by 4 bases, with 12 bases left in between. The CDR3 loop reads CASSLWAEGTEAFF. As DNA, the CDR3 is TGTGCCAGCAGTTTGTGGGCTGAGGGCACTGAAGCTTTCTTT.

This chain connects TRBV7-9 to TRBJ2-2, with D possibly TRBD2 on 6 matching bases. Germline V gene sequence: CDR1 SEHNR, CDR2 FQNEAQ (reference sequence). This CDR3 is 14 amino acids long. V was pared by 2 bases and J by 7 bases, with 11 bases between. CDR3 sequence reads: CASSLTGEHGELFF. The CDR3 coding sequence is TGTGCCAGCAGCTTAACGGGGGAACACGGGGAGCTGTTTTTT. Complete variable domain (other parts from reference TRBV7-9 and TRBJ2-2): DTGVSQNPRHKITKRGQNVTFRCDPISEHNRLYWYRQTLGQGPEFLTYFQNEAQLEKSRLLSDRFSAERPKGSFSTLEIQRTEQGDSAMYLCASSLTGEHGELFFGEGSRLTVL.

The chain is built from TRBV11-2 and TRBJ1-3, with D possibly being TRBD1 (5 bases). The V end was cut by 1 base, the J end by 1 base, with 11 bases between. CDR1 is SGHAT, CDR2 FQNNGV, per germline. This CDR3 is 16 amino acids long. In nucleotides, the CDR3 is TGTGCCAGCAGCTTAGTGGTCGCAGGGTCTGGAAACACCATATATTTT. It codes for CASSLVVAGSGNTIYF.

V and J are TRBV7-2 and TRBJ2-2, with D hard to call. The CDR3 has 14 amino acids. V was pared by 1 base and J by 3 bases, with 6 bases between. Germline lookup yields CDR1 SGHTA and CDR2 FQGNSA. The CDR3 spells CASSLVSHTGELFF. CDR3 nucleotide sequence: TGTGCCAGCAGCTTAGTTAGCCACACCGGGGAGCTGTTTTTT.

This clonotype was picked up many times. J is TRBJ2-3 and V is TRBV7-6; no firm D call. The CDR3 sequence is 16 residues long. Germline CDR1 reads SGHVS; CDR2 reads FNYEAQ. V dropped 0 bases and J dropped 6 bases, with 16 bases sitting between them. CDR3 loop: CASSLAGIELGDTQYF. CDR3 DNA sequence: TGTGCCAGCAGCTTAGCTGGTATCGAGCTAGGGGATACGCAGTATTTT.

This clonotype showed up just a few times. The CDR3: CASSYQRTGTGELFF. CDR3 DNA: TGTGCCAGCAGTTACCAGCGTACAGGCACCGGGGAGCTGTTTTTT. The chain has TRBV6-6 and TRBJ2-2, with D possibly being TRBD1 (5 bases). V lost 2 bases and J lost 4, with 11 bases in between. Germline CDR1 MNHNY, CDR2 SVGAGI (reference sequence). The CDR3 totals 15 residues.

This clonotype was found a few times. The chain carries TRBV20-1 and TRBJ2-7; TRBD1 matches at 7 bases. V dropped 1 base and J dropped 0; count of bases not matched to a gene: 9. There are 16 residues in the CDR3. The germline CDR1 and CDR2 sequences are DFQATT and SNEGSKA (reference sequence). The chain's CDR3 is CSARVPGQMNSYEQYF. CDR3 coding DNA: TGCAGTGCTAGAGTACCGGGACAGATGAACTCCTACGAGCAGTACTTC.

The chain carries TRBV7-9 and TRBJ1-2, with 8 bases aligning to TRBD1. The CDR3 loop spans 17 amino acids. Trimming cost V 5 bases and J 8 bases; bases outside gene matches: 19. From germline, CDR1 is SEHNR and CDR2 FQNEAQ (reference sequence). CDR3 sequence: CASSTTDRGSLFGGYTF. The CDR3, as DNA: TGTGCCAGCAGCACCACCGACAGGGGCTCTCTATTCGGGGGCTACACCTTC.

The chain has TRBV28 and TRBJ2-3; a weak D match, TRBD2 (7 bases). Between the trimmed V and J ends, which lost 7 bases and 9 bases, there was a span of 14 bases. CDR3 size: 12 residues. In germline, CDR1 is MDHEN, CDR2 SYDVKM. The CDR3 protein is CASNAGGATQYF. In DNA form, the CDR3 reads TGTGCCAGCAACGCTGGGGGGGCGACGCAGTATTTT.

This clonotype showed up many times. The rearrangement joins TRBV10-3 to TRBJ2-1; 11 bases agree with TRBD2. The CDR3 sequence is 14 residues long. Trimming at V came to 7 bases and at J to 4 bases, leaving 3 bases not matched to a gene. Looked up from germline, CDR1 is ENHRY and CDR2 is SYGVKD. The CDR3 region is CAITGTSGYNEQFF. Written as DNA, the CDR3 is TGTGCCATCACCGGGACTAGCGGTTACAATGAGCAGTTCTTC.

There are a few counts of this clonotype. The genes are TRBV7-6 and TRBJ2-3; D not resolved. CDR1 SGHVS and CDR2 FNYEAQ come from the germline V gene. Between the trimmed V and J ends, which lost 3 bases and 1 base, there was a span of 17 bases. The CDR3 loop spans 17 amino acids. The CDR3 DNA reads as TGTGCCAGCAGCTTGCTTTCGAAACCCGGCGGCACAGATACGCAGTATTTT. Protein sequence: CASSLLSKPGGTDTQYF.

This chain uses TRBV5-1 with TRBJ1-3; perhaps TRBD1 as D (6 bases). Between the trimmed V and J ends, which lost 4 bases and 3 bases, there was a span of 14 bases. The CDR3 spans 15 residues. Germline CDR1 is SGHRS and CDR2 is YFSETQ. CDR3 nucleotide sequence: TGCGCCAGCAGCATGTCACAGGGAGGTGGAAACACCATATATTTT. Encoded protein: CASSMSQGGGNTIYF.

V and J are TRBV2 and TRBJ1-2; D unclear. CDR3 length: 11 residues. From germline, CDR1 is SNHLY and CDR2 FYNNEI. V lost 6 bases, J lost 6 bases, and 8 bases lay in between. In nucleotides, the CDR3 is TGTGCCAGCAGCGGAAATGATGGCTACACCTTC. Protein: CASSGNDGYTF. Full variable domain (remainder filled in from reference TRBV2 and TRBJ1-2): EPEVTQTPSHQVTQMGQEVILRCVPISNHLYFYWYRQILGQKVEFLVSFYNNEISEKSEIFDDQFSVERPDGSNFTLKIRSTKLEDSAMYFCASSGNDGYTFGSGTRLTVV.

The V and J genes are TRBV7-8 and TRBJ2-1; TRBD2 might be the D (7 bases). CDR1 is SGHVS, CDR2 FQNEAQ, per germline. V lost 8 bases and J 4 bases, leaving 15 bases between the germline ends. This CDR3 is built from 14 residues. The CDR3 region has the DNA TGTGCCAGCCGTAGGGGGGGGGTATACAATGAGCAGTTCTTC. It specifies CASRRGGVYNEQFF.

V is TRBV2 and J is TRBJ2-7, with D perhaps matching TRBD1 or TRBD2 (5 bases each). The CDR3 is 11 amino acids. The V and J ends lost 4 bases and 12 bases respectively, with 13 bases between them. Per the germline V gene, CDR1 is SNHLY and CDR2 is FYNNEI. The CDR3 protein is CASSGGIPRYF. DNA for the CDR3: TGTGCCAGCAGTGGGGGGATTCCTAGGTACTTC.

This chain links TRBV7-2 with TRBJ2-7, with D maybe TRBD2 (6 bases). CDR1 SGHTA and CDR2 FQGNSA come from the germline V gene. The CDR3 length is 15 residues. The V end was cut by 3 bases, the J end by 0 bases, with 12 bases between. The CDR3 DNA is TGTGCCAGCAGCTTTTTTAGCGGTGACTCCTACGAGCAGTACTTC. This gives the protein CASSFFSGDSYEQYF.

This clonotype turned up a few times. V is TRBV29-1 and J is TRBJ2-2, with unresolved D. This CDR3 has 12 amino acids. Per the germline V gene, CDR1 is SQVTM and CDR2 is ANQGSEA. V shed 2 bases and J shed 3 bases, with 4 bases lying between them. CDR3: CSVERDTGELFF. Written as DNA, the CDR3 is TGCAGCGTTGAAAGGGACACCGGGGAGCTGTTTTTT.

The chain links TRBV28 to TRBJ1-2; 8 nucleotides match TRBD1. The CDR3 covers 14 residues. V gave up 6 bases and J gave up 4 bases; unmatched junction bases: 7. Germline V lookup: CDR1 MDHEN, CDR2 SYDVKM. The CDR3 region is CASSTIGQGYGYTF. CDR3 coding DNA: TGTGCCAGCAGCACAATCGGACAGGGCTATGGCTACACCTTC.

In regard to this clonotype: At one end the junction does not follow the germline gene, possibly because of a read error. The chain is built from TRBV27 and TRBJ2-7; D remains ambiguous. This CDR3 has 13 amino acids. CDR1 is MNHEY, CDR2 SMNVEV, per germline (reference sequence). CDR3 amino acids: CASGMGSPYGQYF. CDR3 in DNA: TGTGCCAGCGGTATGGGGTCCCCCTACGGGCAGTACTTC.

This clonotype was observed many times. The germline gene is not matched at one end of the junction; a read error may be the cause. The chain couples TRBV7-7 to TRBJ2-1; D is unresolved. Germline loops: CDR1 SSHAT, CDR2 FNYEAQ (reference sequence). This CDR3 is 16 amino acids long. In DNA form, the CDR3 reads TGTGCTAGCAGCCCCGGCCCATGGGGAAAAGACAATGAGCAGTTCTTC. Protein: CASSPGPWGKDNEQFF.

This clonotype was recorded at least ten times. The genes are TRBV5-4 and TRBJ2-2; the D gene could be TRBD1 or TRBD2 (6 bases each). CDR1 is SGHNT, CDR2 YYREEE, per germline (reference sequence). Trimming took 3 bases from V and 6 from J, leaving 15 bases between them. The length of the CDR3 is 15 residues. This CDR3 reads CASSSGAYESGELFF. The CDR3 DNA follows: TGTGCCAGCAGCTCGGGGGCATACGAGTCCGGGGAGCTGTTTTTT.

CDR3 region: CASSSLRGLGEKLFF. The CDR3 DNA reads as TGTGCCAGCAGTTCCTTGAGGGGGCTTGGAGAAAAACTGTTTTTT. This chain joins TRBV28 and TRBJ1-4, with TRBD1 matching over 7 bases. CDR3 size: 15 residues. Trimming at V came to 4 bases and at J to 8 bases, leaving 10 bases not matched to a gene. Germline lookup yields CDR1 MDHEN and CDR2 SYDVKM.

The gene calls are TRBV10-3 and TRBJ2-7; 10 bases align to TRBD1. CDR1 is ENHRY, CDR2 SYGVKD, per germline. There are 18 residues in the CDR3. Germline trimming cut 4 bases from V and 5 bases from J; bases unmatched to any gene: 17. The CDR3 sequence is CAISALPVGQGRTNEQYF. The DNA of the CDR3 is TGTGCCATCAGTGCACTCCCCGTGGGACAGGGGAGGACAAACGAGCAGTACTTC.

In this sample, this clonotype turned up many times. The genes are TRBV29-1 and TRBJ2-5; D is ambiguous. This CDR3 region has 13 residues. Germline V gives CDR1 SQVTM, CDR2 ANQGSEA. V lost 0 bases to trimming and J lost 5 bases, with 10 bases between them. The CDR3 DNA reads as TGCAGCGTTGAAGAATTCAGTTCGGAGACCCAGTACTTC. This gives the protein CSVEEFSSETQYF.

This sequence joins TRBV7-6 and TRBJ2-1, with D possibly being TRBD2 (5 bases). Germline assignment: CDR1 SGHVS and CDR2 FNYEAQ. The CDR3 consists of 14 residues. V was shortened by 1 base and J by 8 bases, with 12 bases between the two germline ends. CDR3 sequence (DNA): TGTGCCAGCAGCTTAGGAGGGCCCTGGGATGAGCAGTTCTTC. Residues: CASSLGGPWDEQFF.

A few counts support this clonotype. V and J are TRBV28 and TRBJ1-1; no reliable D call. CDR1 is MDHEN, CDR2 SYDVKM, per germline. V dropped 2 bases and J dropped 0 bases, with 7 bases sitting between them. The CDR3 is 14 residues long. This CDR3 is CASSLVGLNTEAFF. The CDR3 bases are TGTGCCAGCAGTTTAGTAGGCCTGAACACTGAAGCTTTCTTT.